This T cell receptor (beta chain) emerged from a study of cytomegalovirus exposure and HLA in healthy donors. General observations from the study: According to a later analysis, most TCR beta chains associated with CMV appeared HLA-restricted. It was reported in a later analysis that an Asian-associated ancestry cluster showed fewer N-insertions than the approximately 670-donor mean. Specificity for CMV antigens was confirmed in vitro for a few of the CMV-associated chains.

The primer mix had 60 Vbeta and 13 Jbeta primers. Some clones are missing from TCRdb's copy, which holds only in-frame ones; the method was immunoSEQ multiplex PCR. Here the sample spans about 120,000 clones, 81% being singletons. As for this clone: Antigen specificity is unknown.

V lost 3 bases and J lost 4, with 15 bases in between. The length of the CDR3 is 15 residues. Germline loops: CDR1 SGHAT, CDR2 FQNNGV. The sequencing input was PBMCs. The TCR sequence derives from a middle-aged woman in good health and CMV-seronegative. This chain joins TRBV11-2 and TRBJ2-5, with D maybe TRBD2 (7 bases). The CDR3 reads CASSFGGGTGETQYF. CDR3 sequence (DNA): TGTGCCAGCAGCTTCGGCGGGGGCACGGGAGAGACCCAGTACTTC.